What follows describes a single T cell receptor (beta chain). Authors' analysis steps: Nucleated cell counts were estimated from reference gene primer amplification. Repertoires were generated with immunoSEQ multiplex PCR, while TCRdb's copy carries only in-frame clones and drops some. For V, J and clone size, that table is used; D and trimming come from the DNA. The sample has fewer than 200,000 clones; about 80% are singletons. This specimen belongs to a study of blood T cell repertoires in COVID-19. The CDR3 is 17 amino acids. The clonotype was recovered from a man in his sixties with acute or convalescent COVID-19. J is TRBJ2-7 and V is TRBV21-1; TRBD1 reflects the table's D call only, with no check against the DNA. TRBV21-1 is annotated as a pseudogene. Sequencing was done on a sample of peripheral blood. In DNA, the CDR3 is TGTGCCAGCAGCAATCTCAGGGACAGGGAATTCGCCTACGAGCAGTACTTC. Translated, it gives CASSNLRDREFAYEQYF.